The clone carrying this T cell receptor (beta chain) was seen a few times. The antigen remains unidentified. This sample stems from a study of T cell repertoires in cytomegalovirus infection. The overall study: CMV infection plus the matching HLA type was flagged by public TCR beta signatures.

From germline, CDR1 is DFQATT and CDR2 SNEGSKA (reference sequence). Trimming pared 5 bases from V and 1 base from J, leaving 11 bases between. The CDR3 length is 14 residues. Each CDR3 protein is one row after TCRdb ran MiXCR on the reads. This table has around 260,000 distinct CDR3 sequences, approximately 9.1% appearing once. Study-level findings and limits: Dominating the ex vivo response were TCR beta clonotypes that were CMV-specific and HLA-C-restricted. Public TCR beta family frequency separated CMV-and-HLA carriers, including in an independent cohort.

This rearrangement joins TRBV20-1 to TRBJ1-4; D is ambiguous. The sequencing sample was made of PBMCs. This TCR was recovered from a human donor in good health (CMV status not recorded). Some clones in this sample may be carry-over from other donors' samples. In nucleotides, the CDR3 is TGCAGTGCTTTCCTGGGGAGAACTAATGAAAAACTGTTTTTT. Translating gives CSAFLGRTNEKLFF.